This T cell receptor (beta chain) was retrieved from a study of T cells in Graves' hyperthyroidism and ophthalmopathy. There were TCR beta CDR3 regions amplified from RNA transcripts. TCR CDR3 underwent first-round RT-PCR with the HTBI primer set. In TCRdb, the multiplex PCR reads were re-called with MiXCR into one record per CDR3 protein. The sample lists fewer than 450,000 distinct CDR3 sequences; 15% to 20% were seen once. This clonotype was seen repeatedly, ten times or more. This receptor was obtained from a woman in her 30s with Graves' hyperthyroidism that later progressed to Graves' ophthalmopathy. The sequenced sample was blood.

The CDR3 bases are TGTGCCAGCAGTTTGGACAGGGGCGCGGGTGAAGCTTTCTTT. Its translation: CASSLDRGAGEAFF. The rearrangement joins TRBV12-3 or TRBV12-4 to TRBJ1-1; 9 positions agree with TRBD1. Unmatched junction bases numbered 6, after V lost 3 bases and J lost 7 bases. CDR3 length: 14 amino acids.